This paragraph covers one TCR beta chain sequence. These data come from a study of T-cell reconstitution after alpha-beta-depleted transplantation in children. Unique molecular identifiers featured in how the TCRbeta library was prepared. TCRdb itself ran the PCR reads through MiXCR, one entry per CDR3 protein. The data hold about 980,000 distinct CDR3 sequences, with around 30% observed a single time. Material: PBMCs, mostly from graft donor cells, obtained 360 days after TCRalphabeta/CD19-depleted stem cell transplant. The clonotype was recovered from a boy under two years old who had a stem cell transplant for SCID, so the T cells may come from the graft donor.

CDR3 loop: CASSLIGGGPGELFF. CDR3 in DNA: TGTGCCAGCAGTTTAATCGGGGGCGGTCCCGGGGAGCTGTTTTTT. The chain uses TRBV27 and TRBJ2-2, with D tentatively TRBD1 or TRBD2 (6 bases each). CDR1 MNHEY and CDR2 SMNVEV come from the germline V gene (reference sequence). V was clipped by 2 bases and J by 6 bases, with 13 bases between them. The CDR3 loop spans 15 amino acids.